This T cell receptor (beta chain) is drawn from a study of blood T cell repertoires in COVID-19. Study summary: Samples of COVID-19 (acute and convalescent) were obtained from the United States, Italy and Spain. T cells, B-cell-depleted T cells, or PBMCs supplied cDNA or gDNA.

CDR1 and CDR2 (germline): ENHRY, SYGVKD. CDR3 length: 15 amino acids. The V end was cut by 0 bases, the J end by 2 bases, with 11 bases between. Study processing details: Reference gene primer amplification gave nucleated cell count estimates. Only in-frame clones appear in the TCRdb table, and some are missing; sequencing was by immunoSEQ multiplex PCR. The V and J calls and the clone size are those of that table, but D and trimming were determined from the DNA. The sample holds roughly 120,000 clones; around three quarters are singletons and the top ten take about 4.7%. This TCR was recovered from a human donor in a cohort sampled during active or convalescent COVID-19. This chain connects TRBV10-3 to TRBJ2-7, with D unresolved. What was sequenced was peripheral blood. CDR3 loop: CAISESNVQTYEQYF. CDR3 in DNA: TGTGCCATCAGTGAGTCAAACGTCCAGACCTACGAGCAGTACTTC.